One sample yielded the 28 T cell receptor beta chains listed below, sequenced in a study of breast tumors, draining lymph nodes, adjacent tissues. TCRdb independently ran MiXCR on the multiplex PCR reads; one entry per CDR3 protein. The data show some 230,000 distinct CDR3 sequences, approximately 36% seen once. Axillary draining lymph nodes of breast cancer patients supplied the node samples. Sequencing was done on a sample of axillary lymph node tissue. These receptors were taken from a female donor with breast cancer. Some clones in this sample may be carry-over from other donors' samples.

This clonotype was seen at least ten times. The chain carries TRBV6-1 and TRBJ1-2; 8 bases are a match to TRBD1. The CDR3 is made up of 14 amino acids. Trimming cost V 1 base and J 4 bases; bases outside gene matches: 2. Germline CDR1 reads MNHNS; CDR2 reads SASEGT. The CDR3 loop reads CASSEDTGGYGYTF. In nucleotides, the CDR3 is TGTGCCAGCAGTGAAGACACAGGGGGCTATGGCTACACCTTC.

The CDR3 region has the DNA TGTGCCACCAGTGACGGGGAAAAACTGTTTTTT. Translating gives CATSDGEKLFF. The chain recombines TRBV24-1 with TRBJ1-4; D remains ambiguous. The germline CDR1 and CDR2 sequences are KGHDR and SFDVKD. The CDR3 runs to 11 residues. Deletions cut 4 bases from V and 8 bases from J, with 4 bases between.

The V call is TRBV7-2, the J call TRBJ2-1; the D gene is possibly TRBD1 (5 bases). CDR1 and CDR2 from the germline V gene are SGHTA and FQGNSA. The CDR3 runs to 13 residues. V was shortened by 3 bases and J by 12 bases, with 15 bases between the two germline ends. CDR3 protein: CASSLDGAGAQFF. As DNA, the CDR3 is TGTGCCAGCAGCTTGGATGGGGCCGGAGCGCAGTTCTTC.

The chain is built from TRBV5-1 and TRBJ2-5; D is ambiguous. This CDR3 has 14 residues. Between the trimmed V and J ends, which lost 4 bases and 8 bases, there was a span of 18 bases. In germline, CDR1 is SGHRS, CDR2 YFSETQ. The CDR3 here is CASSRSVMVDTQYF. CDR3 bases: TGCGCCAGCAGCCGCTCGGTGATGGTTGACACCCAGTACTTC.

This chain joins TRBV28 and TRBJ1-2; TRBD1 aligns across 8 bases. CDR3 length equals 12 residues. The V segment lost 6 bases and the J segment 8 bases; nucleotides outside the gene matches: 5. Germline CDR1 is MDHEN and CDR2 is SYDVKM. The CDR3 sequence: CASRDRVGGYTF. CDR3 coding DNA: TGTGCCAGCAGGGACAGGGTCGGAGGCTACACCTTC.

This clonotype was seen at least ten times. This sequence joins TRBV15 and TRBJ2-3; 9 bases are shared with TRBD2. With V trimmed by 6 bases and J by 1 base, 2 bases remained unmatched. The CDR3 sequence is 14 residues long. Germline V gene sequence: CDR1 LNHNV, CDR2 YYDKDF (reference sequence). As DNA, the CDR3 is TGTGCCACCAGGGCGGGGGGGGGCACAGATACGCAGTATTTT. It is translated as CATRAGGGTDTQYF.

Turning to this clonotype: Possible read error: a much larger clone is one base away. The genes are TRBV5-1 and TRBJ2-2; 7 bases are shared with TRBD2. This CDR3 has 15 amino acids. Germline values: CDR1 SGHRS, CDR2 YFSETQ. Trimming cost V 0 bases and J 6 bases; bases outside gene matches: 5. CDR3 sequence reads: CASSLGGREAGELFF. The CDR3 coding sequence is TGCGCCAGCAGCTTGGGCGGACGGGAGGCCGGGGAGCTGTTTTTT.

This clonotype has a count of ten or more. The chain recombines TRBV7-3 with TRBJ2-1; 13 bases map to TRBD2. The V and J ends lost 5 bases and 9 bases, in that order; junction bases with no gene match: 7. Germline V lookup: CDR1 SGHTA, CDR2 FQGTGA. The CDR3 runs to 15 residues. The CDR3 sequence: CASSPPGLAGLEQFF. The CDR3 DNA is TGTGCCAGCAGCCCGCCGGGACTAGCGGGACTTGAGCAGTTCTTC.

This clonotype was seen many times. CDR3 residues: CASSQEGNNLGGYTF. In nucleotides, the CDR3 is TGCGCCAGCAGCCAAGAAGGAAACAACCTGGGTGGCTACACCTTC. V usage is TRBV4-3 and J usage is TRBJ1-2; D not certain. CDR1 and CDR2 (germline): LGHNA, YSLEER. There are 15 residues in the CDR3. V dropped 0 bases and J dropped 7 bases, with 15 bases sitting between them.

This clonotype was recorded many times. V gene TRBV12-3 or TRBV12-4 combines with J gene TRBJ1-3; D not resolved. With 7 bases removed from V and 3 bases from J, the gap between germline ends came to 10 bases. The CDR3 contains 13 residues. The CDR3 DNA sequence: TGTGCCAGCACCCGGTCGCGTGGAAACACCATATATTTT. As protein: CASTRSRGNTIYF.

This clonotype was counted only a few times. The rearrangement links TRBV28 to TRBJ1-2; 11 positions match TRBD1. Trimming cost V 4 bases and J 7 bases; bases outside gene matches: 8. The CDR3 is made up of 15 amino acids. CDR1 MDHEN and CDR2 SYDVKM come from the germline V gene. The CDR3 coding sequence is TGTGCCAGCAGTTCCTGGACAGGGGGCGCACCTGGCTACACCTTC. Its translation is CASSSWTGGAPGYTF.

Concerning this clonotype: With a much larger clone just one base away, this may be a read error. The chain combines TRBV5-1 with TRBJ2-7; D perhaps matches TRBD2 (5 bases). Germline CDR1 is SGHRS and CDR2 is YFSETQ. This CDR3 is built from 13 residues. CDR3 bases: TGCGCCAGCAGCCAAGGACTCTCATACGACCAGTACTTC. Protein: CASSQGLSYDQYF.

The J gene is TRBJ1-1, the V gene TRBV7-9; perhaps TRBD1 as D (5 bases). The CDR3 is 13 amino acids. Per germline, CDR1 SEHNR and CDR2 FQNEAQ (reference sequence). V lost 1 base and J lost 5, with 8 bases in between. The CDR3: CASSLGGQTEAFF. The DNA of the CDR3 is TGTGCCAGCAGCTTAGGGGGCCAAACTGAAGCTTTCTTT.

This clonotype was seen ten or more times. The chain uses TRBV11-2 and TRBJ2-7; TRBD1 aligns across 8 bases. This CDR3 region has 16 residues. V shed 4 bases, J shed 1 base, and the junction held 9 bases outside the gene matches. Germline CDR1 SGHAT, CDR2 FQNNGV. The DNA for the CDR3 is TGTGCCAGCAGCTCCTCGACAGGGGAAGGATCCTACGAGCAGTACTTC. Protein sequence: CASSSSTGEGSYEQYF. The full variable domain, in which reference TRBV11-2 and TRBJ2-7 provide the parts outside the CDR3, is EAGVAQSPRYKIIEKRQSVAFWCNPISGHATLYWYQQILGQGPKLLIQFQNNGVVDDSQLPKDRFSAERLKGVDSTLKIQPAKLEDSAVYLCASSSSTGEGSYEQYFGPGTRLTVT.

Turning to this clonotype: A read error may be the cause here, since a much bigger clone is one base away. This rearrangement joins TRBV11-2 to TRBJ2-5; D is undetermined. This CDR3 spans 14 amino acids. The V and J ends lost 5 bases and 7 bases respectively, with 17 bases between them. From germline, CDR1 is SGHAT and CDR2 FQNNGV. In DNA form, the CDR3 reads TGTGCCAGCAGCCCCGACCCGTCGGCTGGGACCCAGTACTTC. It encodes CASSPDPSAGTQYF.

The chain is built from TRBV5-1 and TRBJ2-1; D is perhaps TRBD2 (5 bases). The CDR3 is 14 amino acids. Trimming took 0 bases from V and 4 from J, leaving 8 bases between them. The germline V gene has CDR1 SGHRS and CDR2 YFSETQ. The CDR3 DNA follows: TGCGCCAGCAGCTTGGAGAGGAGGTACAATGAGCAGTTCTTC. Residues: CASSLERRYNEQFF.

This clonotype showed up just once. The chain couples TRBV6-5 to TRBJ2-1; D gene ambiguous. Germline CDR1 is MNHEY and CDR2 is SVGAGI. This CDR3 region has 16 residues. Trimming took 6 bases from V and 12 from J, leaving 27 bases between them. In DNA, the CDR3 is TGTGCCAGCAGGAGCCCTTGGAACCCACGGAATGATGGGCAGTTCTTC. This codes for CASRSPWNPRNDGQFF.

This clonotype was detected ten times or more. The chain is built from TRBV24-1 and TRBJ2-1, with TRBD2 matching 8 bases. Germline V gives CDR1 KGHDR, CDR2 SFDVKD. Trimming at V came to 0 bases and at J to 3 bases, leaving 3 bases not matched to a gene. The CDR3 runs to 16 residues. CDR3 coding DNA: TGTGCCACCAGTGATTTGGTAGCGGGAAGCTACAATGAGCAGTTCTTC. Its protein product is CATSDLVAGSYNEQFF.

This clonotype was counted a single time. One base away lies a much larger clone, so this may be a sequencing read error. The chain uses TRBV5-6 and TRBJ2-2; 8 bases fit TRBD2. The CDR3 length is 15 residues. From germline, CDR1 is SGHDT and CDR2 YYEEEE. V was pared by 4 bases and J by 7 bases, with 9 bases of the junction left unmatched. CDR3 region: CASSVGLALGGELFF. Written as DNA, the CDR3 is TGTGCCAGCAGCGTAGGACTAGCACTCGGCGGGGAGCTGTTTTTT.

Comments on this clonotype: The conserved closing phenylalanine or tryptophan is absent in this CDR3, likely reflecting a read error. CDR3 in DNA: TGTGCCAGCAGCTCGATTCTCTCTGGAAACACCATATATCTT. Residues: CASSSILSGNTIYL. The chain has TRBV7-9 and TRBJ1-3, with D unresolved. Germline lookup yields CDR1 SEHNR and CDR2 FQNEAQ (reference sequence). V was trimmed by 4 bases and J by 0 bases, leaving 7 bases between them. CDR3 length: 14 residues.

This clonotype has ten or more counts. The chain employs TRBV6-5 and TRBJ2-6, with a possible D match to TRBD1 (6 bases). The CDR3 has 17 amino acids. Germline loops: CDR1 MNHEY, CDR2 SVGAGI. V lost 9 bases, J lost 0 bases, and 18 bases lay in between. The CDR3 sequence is CASRSRTAYSGANVLTF. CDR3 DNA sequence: TGTGCCAGTCGTTCACGGACAGCCTACTCTGGGGCCAACGTCCTGACTTTC.

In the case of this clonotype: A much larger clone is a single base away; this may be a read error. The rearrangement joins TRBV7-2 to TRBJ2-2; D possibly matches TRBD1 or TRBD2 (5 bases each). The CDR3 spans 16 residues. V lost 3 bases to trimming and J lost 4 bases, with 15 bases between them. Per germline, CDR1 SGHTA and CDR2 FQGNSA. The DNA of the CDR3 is TGTGCCAGCAGCTTGAGTTTTTCAGGGAGCACCGGGGAGCTGTTTTTT. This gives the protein CASSLSFSGSTGELFF.

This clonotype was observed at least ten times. The CDR3 sequence is CSVDGTTYNEQFF. The DNA of the CDR3 is TGCAGCGTCGACGGGACAACTTACAATGAGCAGTTCTTC. The V gene is TRBV29-1, the J gene TRBJ2-1; maybe TRBD1 (6 bases). This CDR3 contains 13 residues. The germline CDR1 and CDR2 sequences are SQVTM and ANQGSEA. Trimming removed 6 bases at V and 4 bases at J, with 13 bases between.

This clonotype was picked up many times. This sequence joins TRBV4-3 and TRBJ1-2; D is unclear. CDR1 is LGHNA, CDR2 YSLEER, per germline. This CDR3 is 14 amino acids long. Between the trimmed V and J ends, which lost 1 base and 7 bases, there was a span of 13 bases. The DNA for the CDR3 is TGCGCCAGCAGCCAAGGTGCCAGCGCATCTGGCTACACCTTC. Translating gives CASSQGASASGYTF.

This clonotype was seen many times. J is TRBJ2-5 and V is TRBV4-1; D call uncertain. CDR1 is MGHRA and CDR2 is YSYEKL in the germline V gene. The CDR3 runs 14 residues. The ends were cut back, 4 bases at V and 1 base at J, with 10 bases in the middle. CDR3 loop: CASSLVPLQETQYF. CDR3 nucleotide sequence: TGCGCCAGCAGCCTCGTACCCCTCCAAGAGACCCAGTACTTC.

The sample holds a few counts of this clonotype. Written as DNA, the CDR3 is TGTGCCAGCTCAAACACGCAGGGCGGGGAGCTGTTTTTT. Translating it yields CASSNTQGGELFF. The V call is TRBV18, the J call TRBJ2-2; tentatively, D is TRBD1 (5 bases). V lost 5 bases to trimming and J lost 7 bases, with 11 bases between them. CDR1 KGHSH and CDR2 LQKENI come from the germline V gene. This CDR3 contains 13 residues.

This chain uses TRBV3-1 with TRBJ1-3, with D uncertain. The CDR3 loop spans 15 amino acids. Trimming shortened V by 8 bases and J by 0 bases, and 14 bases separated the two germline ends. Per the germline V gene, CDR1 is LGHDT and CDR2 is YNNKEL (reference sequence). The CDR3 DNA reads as TGTGCCAGCCAGTTCGGATCGCGCTCTGGAAACACCATATATTTT. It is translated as CASQFGSRSGNTIYF.

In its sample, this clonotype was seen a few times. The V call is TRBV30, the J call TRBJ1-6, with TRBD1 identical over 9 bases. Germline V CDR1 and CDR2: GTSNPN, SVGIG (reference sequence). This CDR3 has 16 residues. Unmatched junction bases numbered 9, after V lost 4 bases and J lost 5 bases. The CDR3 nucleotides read TGTGCCTGGATCCGACAGGGGGTTTTAAATAATTCACCCCTCCACTTT. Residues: CAWIRQGVLNNSPLHF.